This T cell receptor beta chain was recorded in a study of radiation and T cells in renal cell carcinoma. Time point denoted: blood 4 weeks post-SBRT, at nephrectomy. The treatment was: 15 Gy SBRT to primary tumor, nephrectomy 4 weeks later. Per the germline V gene, CDR1 is SGHNT and CDR2 is YYREEE (reference sequence). V lost 3 bases, J lost 4 bases, and 17 bases lay in between. This CDR3 has 15 amino acids. Sequenced by immunoSEQ multiplex PCR; TCRdb stores in-frame clones only, minus some. This table holds about 77,000 clones, approximately 87% found once. The starting material was blood, obtained from a patient whose treatment included radiotherapy and nephrectomy. The gene calls are TRBV5-4 and TRBJ2-7, with D possibly being TRBD1 (6 bases). This TCR derives from a woman aged 60 to 75 with renal cell carcinoma. This CDR3 is CASSWEQGSGYEQYF. The CDR3 region has the DNA TGTGCCAGCAGCTGGGAACAGGGATCCGGTTACGAGCAGTACTTC.